This TCR beta chain stems from a study of T-cell reconstitution after alpha-beta-depleted transplantation in children (dated by TCRdb to between 2015 and 2016). The study in broad terms: Using TCR repertoire profiling, the study followed T-cell immune reconstitution in a quantitative way in children after TCRalphabeta/CD19-depleted allogeneic hematopoietic cell transplantation. Findings and caveats that apply to the study as a whole: In some patients, the high TCRbeta diversity seen at day 60 was put down to recipient T cells and intrathymic progenitors that had survived conditioning. About two months after transplant, the apparently early recovery of alphabetaT-cell counts reportedly depended on just several hundred clones that had expanded rapidly and came from non-depleted graft cells. Over the following months the frequencies of hyperexpanded clones went down, and after one year T-cell counts and TCRbeta diversity were mostly credited to newly produced T cells.

V is cut by 5 bases and J by 0 bases, and the space between the germline ends is 15 bases. Based on the germline V gene (reference sequence), the CDR1 and CDR2 sequences are DFQATT and SNEGSKA. From its cysteine to its phenylalanine, the CDR3 spans 15 amino acids. The entry retains the CDR3 DNA only, 45 bases that are in frame from base 1. This clonotype was recorded at least ten times. What antigen it recognizes has not been identified. There are no base qualities to consult, and no much larger clone falls within one base. This sample's treatment or condition label indicates: allogeneic hematopoietic cell transplantation with graft depleted of TCRalphabeta T cells and CD19 B cells. Transplant recipients were children who received TCRalphabeta/CD19-depleted allogeneic hematopoietic cell grafts. The method was PCR. Sequencing was performed on an Illumina HiSeq 2500. To normalize quantification of the TCRbeta repertoire, the TCR libraries were built with molecular barcoding that relied on unique molecular identifiers. TCRdb itself trimmed the public reads at Q25 with fastp, ran MiXCR and retained productive beta chains. Rows are unified per CDR3 protein, each entry keeping the most common DNA and genes. Present in this sample are about 200,000 distinct CDR3 sequences, about 7% of which were seen just once. The ten largest account for about 5.9% of the sample.

The V and J genes are TRBV20-1 and TRBJ2-3; a confident D gene designation cannot be given. The receptor comes from a boy aged 2-9 years with acute lymphoblastic leukemia, due to receive a stem cell transplant. The sample here was PBMCs, taken before TCRalphabeta/CD19-depleted stem cell transplant. CDR3 loop: CSADVQIYSTDTQYF. Read as DNA, the sequence is TGCAGTGCTGATGTACAGATTTATAGCACAGATACGCAGTATTTT.